Below are 16 T cell receptor beta chains sequenced from a single sample in a study of cytomegalovirus exposure and HLA in healthy donors. The table came from immunoSEQ multiplex PCR; TCRdb's copy has only in-frame clones and leaves some out. The data hold about 120,000 clones, with roughly 90% observed a single time. The source material was PBMCs. All receptors derive from a woman under 30 in good health and CMV-seropositive.

The chain joins TRBV9 to TRBJ2-7; possible D gene TRBD2, 5 bases. The CDR3 contains 15 residues. Germline V gene lookup returns CDR1 SGDLS and CDR2 YYNGEE. Trimming removed 0 bases from V and 5 bases from J, with 15 bases in between. CDR3 sequence: CASSVGPGIGDEQYF. The CDR3 DNA reads as TGTGCCAGCAGCGTAGGACCGGGGATAGGCGACGAGCAGTACTTC.

About this clone itself: One end of the junction fails to match germline, which may point to a read error. The V call is TRBV6-1, the J call TRBJ1-3, with D tentatively TRBD1 (6 bases). Germline-derived CDR1 and CDR2 are MNHNS and SASEGT. This CDR3 comprises 15 residues. The CDR3 DNA is TGTGCCAGCACTGAAGAGGGAGGGGGTGGAAACACCATATATTTT. Amino acid sequence: CASTEEGGGGNTIYF.

In nucleotides, the CDR3 is TGTGCCAGCAGTAAACAGGGCCCCTACGAGCAGTACTTC. Translating gives CASSKQGPYEQYF. The chain links TRBV6-5 to TRBJ2-7, with D perhaps TRBD1 (6 bases). The germline CDR1 and CDR2 sequences are MNHEY and SVGAGI. Trimming pared 5 bases from V and 2 bases from J, leaving 10 bases between. The CDR3 has 13 amino acids.

This chain links TRBV27 with TRBJ2-1; 7 bases match TRBD1. Germline lookup yields CDR1 MNHEY and CDR2 SMNVEV (reference sequence). This CDR3 is 16 amino acids long. Trimming removed 6 bases from V and 6 bases from J; junction bases left unmatched: 14. CDR3 loop: CASSSTPRTGSNEQFF. The DNA of the CDR3 is TGTGCCAGCAGCTCAACCCCCCGGACAGGAAGCAATGAGCAGTTCTTC.

The CDR3 nucleotides read TGTGCCAGCAGCCCAGGGGGTTCTAACTATGGCTACACCTTC. Protein product: CASSPGGSNYGYTF. The rearrangement links TRBV7-2 to TRBJ1-2; 7 bases line up with TRBD1. The CDR3 runs 14 residues. J gave up 0 bases and V 5 bases, and 3 bases lay outside the gene matches. The germline gives CDR1 SGHTA, CDR2 FQGNSA.

V usage is TRBV7-9 and J usage is TRBJ2-5, with D perhaps matching TRBD2 (5 bases). V was trimmed by 5 bases and J by 5 bases, leaving 15 bases between them. This CDR3 has 14 residues. Germline loops: CDR1 SEHNR, CDR2 FQNEAQ (reference sequence). This CDR3 is CASSPRASKETQYF. CDR3 nucleotide sequence: TGTGCCAGCAGCCCCCGGGCTAGCAAGGAGACCCAGTACTTC.

The chain is built from TRBV6-5 and TRBJ2-1, with TRBD2 matching 9 bases. J lost 9 bases, V lost 4 bases, and 7 bases had no gene match. The germline V gene has CDR1 MNHEY and CDR2 SVGAGI. CDR3 length equals 14 residues. The CDR3 DNA sequence: TGTGCCAGCAGTTCGTCGGGACTAGCTAGTGAGCAGTTCTTC. It is translated as CASSSSGLASEQFF.

This chain uses TRBV5-6 with TRBJ1-5; D remains ambiguous. Germline V gene data show CDR1 as SGHDT and CDR2 as YYEEEE. Trimming pared 1 base from V and 4 bases from J, leaving 18 bases between. The CDR3 has 17 amino acids. Written as DNA, the CDR3 is TGTGCCAGCAGCTTGAGAGGGTCCGGACGGATGAATCAGCCCCAGCATTTT. It encodes CASSLRGSGRMNQPQHF.

This clone was seen a few times. V and J are TRBV6-6 and TRBJ1-2; D not certain. This CDR3 is built from 14 residues. From germline, CDR1 is MNHNY and CDR2 SVGAGI (reference sequence). V gave up 6 bases and J gave up 4 bases, with 15 bases separating them. CDR3 DNA sequence: TGTGCCAGCAGCTCGACATCCCAATCCTATGGCTACACCTTC. Protein: CASSSTSQSYGYTF.

V gene TRBV6-1 combines with J gene TRBJ1-5; D is unclear. This CDR3 spans 16 amino acids. Germline V lookup: CDR1 MNHNS, CDR2 SASEGT. V shed 0 bases and J shed 3 bases, with 12 bases lying between them. The CDR3 DNA reads as TGTGCCAGCAGTGAAGCGGCAGTTTTTGACAATCAGCCCCAGCATTTT. It translates to CASSEAAVFDNQPQHF.

J is TRBJ2-1 and V is TRBV19; 10 bases fit TRBD2. V trimming: 3 bases; J trimming: 6 bases; junction bases outside the gene matches: 8. Looked up from germline, CDR1 is LNHDA and CDR2 is SQIVND (reference sequence). This CDR3 has 16 residues. CDR3 amino acids: CASSISSGSPGNEQFF. The CDR3 coding sequence is TGTGCCAGTAGTATTTCTAGCGGGAGTCCCGGCAATGAGCAGTTCTTC.

The chain is built from TRBV6-9 and TRBJ1-4; a possible D gene is TRBD1 (6 bases). Germline V lookup: CDR1 MNHGY, CDR2 SVAAGI. The CDR3 sequence is 14 residues long. Trimming stripped 9 bases from V and 10 bases from J, with 21 bases between. The CDR3 loop is CASAARGEVGKLFF. CDR3 nucleotides: TGTGCCAGTGCAGCCAGGGGAGAAGTAGGAAAACTGTTTTTT.

This clone was seen just once. J is TRBJ2-3 and V is TRBV19, with D possibly matching TRBD1 (6 bases). Trimming took off 0 bases at V and 3 bases at J, with 16 bases between the two ends. The CDR3 runs 17 residues. Per the germline V gene, CDR1 is LNHDA and CDR2 is SQIVND (reference sequence). The CDR3 DNA follows: TGTGCCAGTAGTATAGACCCCGGGACACGATTTACAGATACGCAGTATTTT. Amino acid sequence: CASSIDPGTRFTDTQYF.

The chain uses TRBV5-4 and TRBJ1-2; TRBD1 matches 11 bases. The germline CDR1 and CDR2 sequences are SGHNT and YYREEE (reference sequence). The J segment lost 3 bases and the V segment lost 3 bases, leaving 4 bases of the junction unmatched. The CDR3 runs 15 residues. The CDR3: CASSSTGQGDYGYTF. CDR3 sequence (DNA): TGTGCCAGCAGCTCGACGGGACAGGGGGACTATGGCTACACCTTC.

The genes are TRBV7-3 and TRBJ1-1, with D possibly matching TRBD1 (6 bases). Germline CDR1 SGHTA, CDR2 FQGTGA. The CDR3 covers 17 residues. Trimming removed 1 base at V and 0 bases at J, with 15 bases between. Here the CDR3 reads CASSLNPRGAMNTEAFF. The DNA for the CDR3 is TGTGCCAGCAGCTTAAACCCCCGGGGGGCGATGAACACTGAAGCTTTCTTT.

V gene TRBV19 combines with J gene TRBJ1-1; D gene ambiguous. This CDR3 is 15 amino acids long. Germline V gene data show CDR1 as LNHDA and CDR2 as SQIVND (reference sequence). V lost 6 bases to trimming and J lost 4 bases, with 18 bases between them. Here the CDR3 DNA reads TGTGCCAGTAGCAAGTATGAGGGTTCGAGCACTGAAGCTTTCTTT. This codes for CASSKYEGSSTEAFF.